There are a few counts of the clone carrying this T cell receptor (beta chain). The sample is drawn from a study of blood T cell repertoires in COVID-19. Study context: From T cells, B-cell-depleted T cells, or PBMCs came the material, which was cDNA or gDNA.

Assay: immunoSEQ multiplex PCR; the TCRdb copy retains only in-frame clones and omits some. The repertoire includes about 130,000 clones, roughly 80% of them detected once, and more than 5% sits in the top ten. Germline CDR1 is SGHRS and CDR2 is YFSETQ. This CDR3 region has 15 residues. Trimming stripped 2 bases from V and 3 bases from J, with 12 bases between. The sample consisted of peripheral blood. The TCR sequence derives from a man in his fifties or sixties with acute or convalescent COVID-19. The genes are TRBV5-1 and TRBJ1-5; D perhaps matches TRBD1 (5 bases). CDR3 residues: CASSLSGLNNQPQHF. In DNA form, the CDR3 reads TGCGCCAGCAGCTTATCAGGGCTAAACAATCAGCCCCAGCATTTT.